This T cell receptor (beta chain) was identified during a study of blood T cell repertoires in COVID-19. For the study at large: Samples taken during acute and convalescent COVID-19 were collected in the United States, Italy and Spain. Sources were T cells, B-cell-depleted T cells, or PBMCs; the material itself was cDNA or gDNA.

The repertoire was sequenced with immunoSEQ multiplex PCR; TCRdb's copy has only in-frame clones and lacks some. The sample includes about 410,000 clones, roughly 85% of them seen just once. CDR1 and CDR2 (germline): SGDLS, YYNGEE. The CDR3 sequence is 13 residues long. Trimming shortened V by 3 bases and J by 15 bases, and 19 bases separated the two germline ends. This sequence originates from a woman in her 30s with active or convalescent COVID-19. Input material: peripheral blood. The genes are TRBV9 and TRBJ2-1; a possible D gene is TRBD1 (6 bases). The CDR3 DNA sequence: TGTGCCAGCAGCGGGCCCCAGGCAGGGGTGGTGTTCTTC. This gives the protein CASSGPQAGVVFF.